This TCR beta chain was captured by sequencing in a study of T cell responses to AZD1222 COVID-19 vaccine. Overall study: Samples with a second dose at about 4 or about 12 weeks were pooled together.

Study-wide points: The donor cohort was predominantly white British with a female majority, and clonal diversity may have been underestimated. Spike-specific TCRs gained breadth and depth after people received two AZD1222 doses.

This clone occurred once. Its matching antigen is unknown. Trimming removed 5 bases at V and 0 bases at J, with 8 bases between. Germline CDR1 and CDR2: MDHEN and SYDVKM. The CDR3 totals 14 residues. The protocol was immunoSEQ multiplex PCR, while the TCRdb copy is restricted to in-frame clones and leaves out a portion. In the table there are 80,000 to 100,000 clones, approximately 94% of which are singletons. Sequenced material: peripheral blood, taken on day 0 of AZD1222 vaccination. The TCR comes from an adult in good health. The chain is built from TRBV28 and TRBJ1-5; D not resolved. The CDR3 DNA sequence: TGTGCCAGCAGTCTCCAGCATAGCAATCAGCCCCAGCATTTT. Protein: CASSLQHSNQPQHF. Drawing the rest from reference TRBV28 and TRBJ1-5, the complete variable domain is DVKVTQSSRYLVKRTGEKVFLECVQDMDHENMFWYRQDPGLGLRLIYFSYDVKMKEKGDIPEGYSVSREKKERFSLILESASTNQTSMYLCASSLQHSNQPQHFGDGTRLSIL.